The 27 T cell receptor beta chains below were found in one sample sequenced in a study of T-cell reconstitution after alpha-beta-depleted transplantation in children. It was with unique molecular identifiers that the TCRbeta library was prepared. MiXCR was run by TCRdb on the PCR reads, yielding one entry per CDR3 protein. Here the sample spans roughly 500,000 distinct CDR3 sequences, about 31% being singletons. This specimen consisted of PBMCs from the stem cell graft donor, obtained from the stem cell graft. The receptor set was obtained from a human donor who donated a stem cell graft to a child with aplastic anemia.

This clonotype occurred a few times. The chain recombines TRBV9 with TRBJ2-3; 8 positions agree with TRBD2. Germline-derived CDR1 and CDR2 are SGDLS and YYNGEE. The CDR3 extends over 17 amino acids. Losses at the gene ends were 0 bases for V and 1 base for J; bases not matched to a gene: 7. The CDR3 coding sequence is TGTGCCAGCAGCGTAGTGGTAGCGGGATACGGCACAGATACGCAGTATTTT. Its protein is CASSVVVAGYGTDTQYF.

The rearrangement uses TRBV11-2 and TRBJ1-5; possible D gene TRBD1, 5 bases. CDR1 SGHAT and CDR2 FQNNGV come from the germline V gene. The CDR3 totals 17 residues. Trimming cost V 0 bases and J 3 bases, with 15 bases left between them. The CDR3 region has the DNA TGTGCCAGCAGCTTAGACTTCGGGGGAAGAGCCAATCAGCCCCAGCATTTT. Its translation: CASSLDFGGRANQPQHF.

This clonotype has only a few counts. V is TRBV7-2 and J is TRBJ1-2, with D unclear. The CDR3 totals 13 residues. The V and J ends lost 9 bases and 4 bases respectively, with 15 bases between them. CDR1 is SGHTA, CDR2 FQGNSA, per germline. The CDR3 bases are TGTGCCAGTAACAGAGACTCTACCTATGGCTACACCTTC. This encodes CASNRDSTYGYTF.

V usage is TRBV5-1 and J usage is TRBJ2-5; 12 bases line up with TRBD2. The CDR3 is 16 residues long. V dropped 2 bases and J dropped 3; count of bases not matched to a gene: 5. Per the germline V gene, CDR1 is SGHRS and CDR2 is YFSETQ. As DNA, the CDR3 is TGCGCCAGCAGCTTACTAGCGGGAGGAATGGAAGAGACCCAGTACTTC. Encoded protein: CASSLLAGGMEETQYF.

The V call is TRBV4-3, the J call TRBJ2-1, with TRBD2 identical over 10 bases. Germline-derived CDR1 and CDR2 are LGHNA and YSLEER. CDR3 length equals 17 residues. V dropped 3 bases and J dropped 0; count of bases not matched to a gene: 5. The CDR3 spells CASSHRPSGSSYNEQFF. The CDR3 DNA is TGCGCCAGCAGCCATCGGCCTAGCGGGAGCTCCTACAATGAGCAGTTCTTC.

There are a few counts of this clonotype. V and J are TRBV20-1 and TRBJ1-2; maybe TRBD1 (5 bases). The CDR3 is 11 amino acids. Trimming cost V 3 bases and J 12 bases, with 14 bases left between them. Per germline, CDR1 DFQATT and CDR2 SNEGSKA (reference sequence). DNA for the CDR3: TGCAGTGCTAGGGGCCCTATGGGGGACACCTTC. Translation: CSARGPMGDTF.

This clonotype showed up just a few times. CDR3: CSVEFSGETQYF. Written as DNA, the CDR3 is TGCAGCGTTGAGTTCTCCGGAGAGACCCAGTACTTC. V gene TRBV29-1 combines with J gene TRBJ2-5; no clear D. V was cut by 3 bases and J by 4 bases, with 9 bases left in between. This CDR3 is 12 amino acids long. Germline loops: CDR1 SQVTM, CDR2 ANQGSEA.

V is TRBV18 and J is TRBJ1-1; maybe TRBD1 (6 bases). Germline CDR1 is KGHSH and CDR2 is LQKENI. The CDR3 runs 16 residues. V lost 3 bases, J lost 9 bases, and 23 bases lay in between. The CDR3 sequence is CASSPATPGTSSQAFF. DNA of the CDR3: TGTGCCAGCTCACCCGCGACTCCGGGGACAAGTTCCCAAGCTTTCTTT.

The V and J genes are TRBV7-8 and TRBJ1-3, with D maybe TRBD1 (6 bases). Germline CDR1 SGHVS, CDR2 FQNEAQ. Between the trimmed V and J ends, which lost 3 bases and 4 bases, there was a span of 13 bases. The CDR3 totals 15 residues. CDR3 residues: CASSFTTGSGNTIYF. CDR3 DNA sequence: TGTGCCAGCAGCTTCACAACAGGGTCGGGAAACACCATATATTTT.

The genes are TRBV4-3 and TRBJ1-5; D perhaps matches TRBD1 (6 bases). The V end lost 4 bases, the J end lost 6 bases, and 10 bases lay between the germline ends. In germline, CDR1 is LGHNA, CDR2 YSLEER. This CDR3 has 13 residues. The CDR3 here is CASSPGVGQPQHF. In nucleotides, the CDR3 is TGCGCCAGCAGCCCAGGGGTGGGTCAGCCCCAGCATTTT.

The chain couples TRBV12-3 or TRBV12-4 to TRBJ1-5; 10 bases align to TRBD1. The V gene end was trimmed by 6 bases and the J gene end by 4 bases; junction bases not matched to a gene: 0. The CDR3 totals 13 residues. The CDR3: CASRGQGNQPQHF. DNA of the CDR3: TGTGCCAGCAGGGGACAGGGGAATCAGCCCCAGCATTTT.

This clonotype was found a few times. CDR3 in amino acids: CASSEPRRGAGETQYF. The CDR3 DNA follows: TGCGCCAGCAGTGAGCCGAGACGGGGGGCAGGAGAGACCCAGTACTTC. V is TRBV10-1 and J is TRBJ2-5; possibly TRBD2 for D (7 bases). Trimming removed 2 bases at V and 4 bases at J, with 17 bases between. The CDR3 runs to 16 residues. Germline V lookup: CDR1 WNHNN, CDR2 SYGVQD (reference sequence).

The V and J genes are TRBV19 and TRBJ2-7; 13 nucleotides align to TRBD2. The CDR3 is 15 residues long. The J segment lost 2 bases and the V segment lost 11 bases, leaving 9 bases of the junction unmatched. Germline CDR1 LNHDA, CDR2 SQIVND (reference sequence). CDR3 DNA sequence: TGTGCCCTATTCCCCGGACTAGCGGGAGCCTACGAGCAGTACGTC. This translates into CALFPGLAGAYEQYV.

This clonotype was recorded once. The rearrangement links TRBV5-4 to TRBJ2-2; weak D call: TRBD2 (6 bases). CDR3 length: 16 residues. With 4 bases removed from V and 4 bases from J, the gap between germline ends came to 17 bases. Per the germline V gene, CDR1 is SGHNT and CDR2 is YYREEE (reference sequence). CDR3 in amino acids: CASSRDSLVGTGELFF. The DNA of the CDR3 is TGTGCCAGCAGCCGGGACTCCCTGGTAGGCACCGGGGAGCTGTTTTTT. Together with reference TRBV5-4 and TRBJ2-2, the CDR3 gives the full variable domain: ETGVTQSPTHLIKTRGQQVTLRCSSQSGHNTVSWYQQALGQGPQFIFQYYREEENGRGNFPPRFSGLQFPNYSSELNVNALELDDSALYLCASSRDSLVGTGELFFGEGSRLTVL.

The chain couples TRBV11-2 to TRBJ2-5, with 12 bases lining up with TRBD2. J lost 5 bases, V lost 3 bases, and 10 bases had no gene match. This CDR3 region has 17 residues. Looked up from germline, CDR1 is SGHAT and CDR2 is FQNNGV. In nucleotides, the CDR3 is TGTGCCAGCAGCTTTTCCCCCGGACTAGCGGGACGGGAGACCCAGTACTTC. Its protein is CASSFSPGLAGRETQYF.

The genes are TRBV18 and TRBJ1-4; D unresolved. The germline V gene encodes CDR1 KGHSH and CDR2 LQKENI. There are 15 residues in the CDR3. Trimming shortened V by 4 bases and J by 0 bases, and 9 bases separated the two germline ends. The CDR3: CASSRNGATNEKLFF. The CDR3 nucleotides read TGTGCCAGCTCACGCAACGGCGCAACTAATGAAAAACTGTTTTTT.

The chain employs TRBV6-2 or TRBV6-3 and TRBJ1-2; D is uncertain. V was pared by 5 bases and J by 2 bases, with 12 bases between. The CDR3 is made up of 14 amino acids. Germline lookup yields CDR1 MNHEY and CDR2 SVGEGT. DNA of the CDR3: TGTGCCAGCAGTCTCCTCCCCGGGAACTATGGCTACACCTTC. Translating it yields CASSLLPGNYGYTF.

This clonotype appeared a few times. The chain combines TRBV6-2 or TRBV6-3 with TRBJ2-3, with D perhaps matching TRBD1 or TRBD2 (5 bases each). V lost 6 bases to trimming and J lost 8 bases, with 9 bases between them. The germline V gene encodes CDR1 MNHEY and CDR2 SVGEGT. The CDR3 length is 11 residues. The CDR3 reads CASSLGTTQYF. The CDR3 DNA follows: TGTGCCAGCAGCCTCGGGACTACGCAGTATTTT.

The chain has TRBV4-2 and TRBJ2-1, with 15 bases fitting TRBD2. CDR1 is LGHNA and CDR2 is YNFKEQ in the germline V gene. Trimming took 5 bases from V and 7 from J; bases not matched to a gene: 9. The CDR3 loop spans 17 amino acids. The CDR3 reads CASSEGLAGGFGNEQFF. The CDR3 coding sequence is TGTGCCAGCAGCGAGGGACTAGCGGGAGGTTTTGGGAATGAGCAGTTCTTC.

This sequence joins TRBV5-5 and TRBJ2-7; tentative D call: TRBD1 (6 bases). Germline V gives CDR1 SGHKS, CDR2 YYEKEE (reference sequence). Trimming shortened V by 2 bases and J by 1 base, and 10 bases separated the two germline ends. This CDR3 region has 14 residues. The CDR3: CASSFRQVSYEQYF. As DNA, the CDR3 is TGTGCCAGCAGCTTCCGACAGGTTTCCTACGAGCAGTACTTC.

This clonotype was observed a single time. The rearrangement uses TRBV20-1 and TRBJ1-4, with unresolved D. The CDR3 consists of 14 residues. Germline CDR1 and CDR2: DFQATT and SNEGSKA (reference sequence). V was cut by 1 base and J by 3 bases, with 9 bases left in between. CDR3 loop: CSARGYTSNEKLFF. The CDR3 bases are TGCAGTGCTAGAGGGTACACCTCTAATGAAAAACTGTTTTTT.

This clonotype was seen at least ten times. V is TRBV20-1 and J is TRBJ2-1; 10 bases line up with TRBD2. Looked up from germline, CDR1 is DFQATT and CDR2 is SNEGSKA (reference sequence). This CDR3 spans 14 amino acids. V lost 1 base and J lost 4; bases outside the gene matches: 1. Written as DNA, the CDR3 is TGCAGTGCTAGAGCTAGCGGGAGATACAATGAGCAGTTCTTC. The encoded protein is CSARASGRYNEQFF.

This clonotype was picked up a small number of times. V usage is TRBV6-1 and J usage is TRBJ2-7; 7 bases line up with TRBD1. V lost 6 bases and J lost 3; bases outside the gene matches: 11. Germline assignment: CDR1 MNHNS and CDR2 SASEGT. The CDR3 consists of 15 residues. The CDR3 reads CASRTGTEIFYEQYV. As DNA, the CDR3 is TGTGCCAGCAGGACTGGGACAGAAATATTCTACGAGCAGTACGTC.

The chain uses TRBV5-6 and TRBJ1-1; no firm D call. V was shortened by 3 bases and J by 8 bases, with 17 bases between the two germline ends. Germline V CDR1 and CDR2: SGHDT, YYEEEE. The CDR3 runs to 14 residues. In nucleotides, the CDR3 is TGTGCCAGCAGCTCACTCAACCCAAGCATGGAAGCTTTCTTT. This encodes CASSSLNPSMEAFF.

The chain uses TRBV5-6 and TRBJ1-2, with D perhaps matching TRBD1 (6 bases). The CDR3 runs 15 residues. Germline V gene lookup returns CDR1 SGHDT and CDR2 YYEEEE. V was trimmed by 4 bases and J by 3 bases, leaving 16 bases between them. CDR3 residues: CASSPLSQGHYGYTF. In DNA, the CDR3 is TGTGCCAGCAGCCCACTCTCGCAGGGGCACTATGGCTACACCTTC.

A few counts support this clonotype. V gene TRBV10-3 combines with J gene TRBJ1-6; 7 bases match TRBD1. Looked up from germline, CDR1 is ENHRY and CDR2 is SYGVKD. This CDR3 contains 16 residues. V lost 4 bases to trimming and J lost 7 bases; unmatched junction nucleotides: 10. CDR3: CAISARGAGNNSPLHF. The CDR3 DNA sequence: TGTGCCATCAGTGCCAGGGGGGCAGGGAACAATTCACCCCTCCACTTT.

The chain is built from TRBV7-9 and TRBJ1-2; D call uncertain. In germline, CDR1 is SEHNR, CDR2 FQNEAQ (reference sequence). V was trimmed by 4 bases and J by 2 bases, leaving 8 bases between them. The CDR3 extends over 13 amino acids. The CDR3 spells CASSYVKNYGYTF. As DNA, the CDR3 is TGTGCCAGCAGCTATGTCAAAAACTATGGCTACACCTTC.